The 14 T cell receptor beta chains below were found in one sample sequenced in a study of T cells in Graves' hyperthyroidism and ophthalmopathy. The investigators amplified TCR beta CDR3 regions from RNA transcripts. The TCR CDR3 first-round RT-PCR relied on the HTBI primer set. MiXCR was run by TCRdb on the multiplex PCR reads, yielding one entry per CDR3 protein. The sample yields more than 550,000 distinct CDR3 sequences, 45% seen once. The sample comprised peripheral blood or thyroid tissue (not recorded which). The receptors shown here come from an adult man with Graves' disease, either hyperthyroidism or ophthalmopathy (not recorded which).

The chain joins TRBV5-1 to TRBJ2-7, with 8 bases identical to TRBD1. The CDR3 sequence is 13 residues long. CDR1 and CDR2 from the germline V gene are SGHRS and YFSETQ. The ends lost 4 bases at V and 5 bases at J; junction bases unmatched: 5. The CDR3 region is CASSRDRGDEQYF. DNA for the CDR3: TGCGCCAGCAGCCGAGACAGGGGCGACGAGCAGTACTTC. Full variable domain (rest looked up from reference TRBV5-1 and TRBJ2-7): KAGVTQTPRYLIKTRGQQVTLSCSPISGHRSVSWYQQTPGQGLQFLFEYFSETQRNKGNFPGRFSGRQFSNSRSEMNVSTLELGDSALYLCASSRDRGDEQYFGPGTRLTVT.

This clonotype showed up many times. The J gene is TRBJ1-2, the V gene TRBV29-1, with 7 nucleotides matching TRBD1. This CDR3 is built from 13 residues. Germline CDR1 is SQVTM and CDR2 is ANQGSEA. V gave up 7 bases and J gave up 4 bases; unmatched junction bases: 9. This CDR3 reads CSAVLQGSYGYTF. The DNA of the CDR3 is TGCAGCGCCGTACTACAGGGGAGCTATGGCTACACCTTC.

This clonotype was seen repeatedly, ten times or more. The chain couples TRBV15 to TRBJ2-5; the match to TRBD2 covers 7 bases. After removal of 5 bases from V and 2 bases from J, the junction contained 11 bases not matched to a gene. Germline V gene lookup returns CDR1 LNHNV and CDR2 YYDKDF (reference sequence). The CDR3 is 16 residues long. The CDR3 DNA sequence: TGTGCCACCAGCCCCCAAAGGGGAGGGGTACAAGAGACCCAGTACTTC. Its translation: CATSPQRGGVQETQYF.

V gene TRBV25-1 combines with J gene TRBJ1-1; D is undetermined. V dropped 8 bases and J dropped 1 base, with 14 bases sitting between them. Per the germline V gene, CDR1 is MGHDK and CDR2 is SYGVNS. This CDR3 comprises 14 residues. DNA for the CDR3: TGTGCCAGCTTAGATCACCAACCGAACACTGAAGCTTTCTTT. This encodes CASLDHQPNTEAFF.

The chain joins TRBV2 to TRBJ1-1; the match to TRBD1 covers 8 bases. Germline V lookup: CDR1 SNHLY, CDR2 FYNNEI. The J segment lost 0 bases and the V segment lost 6 bases, leaving 15 bases of the junction unmatched. This CDR3 spans 18 amino acids. CDR3 in DNA: TGTGCCAGCAGATACTCCGGACAGGGTAGGCGTATGAACACTGAAGCTTTCTTT. This codes for CASRYSGQGRRMNTEAFF.

This clonotype was found many times. This chain uses TRBV10-2 with TRBJ2-7; 7 nucleotides agree with TRBD1. The germline CDR1 and CDR2 sequences are WSHSY and SAAADI. The CDR3 has 15 amino acids. J lost 4 bases, V lost 3 bases, and 9 bases had no gene match. CDR3 residues: CASSDGTANSYEQYF. DNA for the CDR3: TGCGCCAGCAGTGACGGGACAGCCAATTCTTACGAGCAGTACTTC.

This clonotype was seen only a few times. This chain uses TRBV9 with TRBJ1-1; no clear D gene. Trimming stripped 0 bases from V and 2 bases from J, with 8 bases between. The CDR3 has 14 residues. The germline CDR1 and CDR2 sequences are SGDLS and YYNGEE. The CDR3 region is CASSVVGPNTEAFF. In DNA, the CDR3 is TGTGCCAGCAGCGTAGTAGGGCCCAACACTGAAGCTTTCTTT.

In its sample, this clonotype was seen many times. The V and J genes are TRBV7-9 and TRBJ2-5, with D perhaps matching TRBD2 (6 bases). The CDR3 is 14 amino acids. Germline loops: CDR1 SEHNR, CDR2 FQNEAQ (reference sequence). The V and J ends lost 5 bases and 3 bases respectively, with 13 bases between them. The CDR3 nucleotides read TGTGCCAGCAGCGACTCGACGGGGGAAGAGACCCAGTACTTC. Residues: CASSDSTGEETQYF.

The chain is built from TRBV6-5 and TRBJ1-6, with TRBD1 matching over 9 bases. The germline V gene encodes CDR1 MNHEY and CDR2 SVGAGI. The V gene end was trimmed by 8 bases and the J gene end by 11 bases; junction bases not matched to a gene: 7. The CDR3 length is 13 residues. DNA for the CDR3: TGTGCCAGCCGGCGGGACAGGGTAACACCCCTCCACTTT. Translation: CASRRDRVTPLHF.

This sequence joins TRBV29-1 and TRBJ2-7, with D perhaps TRBD1 (6 bases). The J call is uncertain, as TRBJ2-1 better fits the DNA end. CDR1 SQVTM and CDR2 ANQGSEA come from the germline V gene. The CDR3 is 18 amino acids. CDR3 protein: CSVGIGGTPPRILYEQFF. The CDR3 bases are TGCAGCGTTGGAATAGGGGGTACCCCGCCCCGGATCCTTTACGAGCAGTTCTTC.

This clonotype was seen more than once but under ten times. The genes are TRBV2 and TRBJ2-2; perhaps D is TRBD1 or TRBD2 (5 bases each). The CDR3 consists of 14 residues. V lost 8 bases and J lost 3, with 13 bases in between. Germline V lookup: CDR1 SNHLY, CDR2 FYNNEI. DNA of the CDR3: TGTGCCAGCGTCGGGGTGGGGGACACCGGGGAGCTGTTTTTT. This encodes CASVGVGDTGELFF.

This rearrangement joins TRBV15 to TRBJ1-3; D is possibly TRBD1 (5 bases). Per germline, CDR1 LNHNV and CDR2 YYDKDF (reference sequence). The germline V and J ends were trimmed by 0 bases and 8 bases, with 20 bases remaining between them. The CDR3 extends over 17 amino acids. The DNA of the CDR3 is TGTGCCACCAGCAGAGATCGGGGCTTATTTTATGGCTACACCATATATTTT. Encoded protein: CATSRDRGLFYGYTIYF.

The rearrangement links TRBV6-5 to TRBJ2-2; 7 bases line up with TRBD2. The CDR3 has 15 amino acids. Looked up from germline, CDR1 is MNHEY and CDR2 is SVGAGI. Trimming removed 7 bases from V and 6 bases from J; junction bases left unmatched: 11. For the CDR3, the DNA is TGTGCCAGCATTAACCCCGGGACTACCGCCGGGGAGCTGTTTTTT. Translating gives CASINPGTTAGELFF.

The CDR3 sequence is CASSLGRTSGRFGEQYF. CDR3 sequence (DNA): TGTGCCAGCAGCTTAGGCCGGACTAGCGGGAGGTTCGGCGAGCAGTACTTC. This chain uses TRBV7-2 with TRBJ2-7; the match to TRBD2 covers 14 bases. The CDR3 is 17 residues long. CDR1 and CDR2 (germline): SGHTA, FQGNSA. Trimming removed 1 base from V and 6 bases from J; junction bases left unmatched: 8.